The clone carrying this T cell receptor (beta chain) was detected many times. This library used approximately 390 ng RNA and molecular barcoded adaptors spanning alpha/delta and beta/gamma chains. TCRdb re-called the reads with MiXCR, one entry per CDR3 protein. The sample yields some 19,000 distinct CDR3 sequences, approximately 20% seen once. The sample comes from a study of read filtering for tumor transcriptome and immune sequencing. Germline CDR1 reads SQVTM; CDR2 reads ANQGSEA. The V and J ends lost 7 bases and 2 bases, in that order; junction bases with no gene match: 7. The CDR3 has 14 residues.

This receptor was obtained from a donor at least 40 years old with multiple myeloma. Sequenced: a population of CD138-negative cells sorted from bone marrow. This chain uses TRBV29-1 with TRBJ2-3, with 9 bases fitting TRBD2. As DNA, the CDR3 is TGCAGCGAACTGGGCGGGAGGGACACAGATACGCAGTATTTT. Translation gives CSELGGRDTDTQYF.